This T cell receptor beta chain appears in the sequencing data of a study of T-cell memory formation after mild COVID-19. The V and J ends lost 1 base and 7 bases respectively, with 21 bases between them. CDR1 SGHDT and CDR2 YYEEEE come from the germline V gene. This CDR3 has 16 amino acids. This clonotype was counted only a few times. Antigen: not known. TCRdb used MiXCR to reprocess the 5' RACE reads, holding one entry per CDR3 protein. The sample has hundreds of thousands of distinct CDR3 sequences; roughly 21% are singletons. General observations from the study: Cross-reactive memory appears to have joined, as suggested by some responding clones showing up in pre-infection memory.

What was sequenced was PBMCs or a T cell subset sorted from them (not recorded which). The genes are TRBV5-6 and TRBJ2-7; tentative D call: TRBD1 (6 bases). The clonotype was recovered from an adult woman who had mild COVID-19 (a few samples of this study predate the infection). Cell type and time point are not known. CDR3 sequence: CASSLSGADLYVEQYF. The DNA of the CDR3 is TGTGCCAGCAGCTTGTCAGGGGCCGACCTCTACGTGGAGCAGTACTTC.